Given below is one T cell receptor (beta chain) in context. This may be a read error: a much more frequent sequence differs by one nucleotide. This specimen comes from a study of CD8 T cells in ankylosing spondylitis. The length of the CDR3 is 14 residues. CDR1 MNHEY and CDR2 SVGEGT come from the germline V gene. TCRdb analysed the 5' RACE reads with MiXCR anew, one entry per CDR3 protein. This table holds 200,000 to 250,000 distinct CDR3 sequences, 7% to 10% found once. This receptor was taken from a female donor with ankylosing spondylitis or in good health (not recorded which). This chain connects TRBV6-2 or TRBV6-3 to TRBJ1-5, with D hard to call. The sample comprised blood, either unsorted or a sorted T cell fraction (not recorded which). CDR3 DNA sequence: TGTACCAGCAGTTACTCGAGAGGGTTTCAGCCCCAGCATTTT. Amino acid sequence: CTSSYSRGFQPQHF.